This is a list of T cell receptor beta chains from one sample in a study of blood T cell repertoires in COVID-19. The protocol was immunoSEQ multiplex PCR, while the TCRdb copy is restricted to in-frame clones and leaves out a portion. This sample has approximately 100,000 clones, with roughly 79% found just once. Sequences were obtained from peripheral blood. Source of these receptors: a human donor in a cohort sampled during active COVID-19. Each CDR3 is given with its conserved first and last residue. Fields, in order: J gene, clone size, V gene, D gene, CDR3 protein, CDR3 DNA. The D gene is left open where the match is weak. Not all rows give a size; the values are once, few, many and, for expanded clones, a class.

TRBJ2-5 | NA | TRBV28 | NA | CASSPDDDIQETQYF | TGTGCCAGCAGTCCCGACGACGACATACAAGAGACCCAGTACTTC
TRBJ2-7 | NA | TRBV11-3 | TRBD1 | CASSGLDRGSSYEQYF | TGTGCCAGCAGCGGGCTAGACAGGGGGAGCTCCTACGAGCAGTACTTC
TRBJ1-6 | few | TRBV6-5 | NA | CASSYFVAENSPLHF | TGTGCCAGCAGTTACTTCGTGGCGGAGAATTCACCCCTCCACTTT
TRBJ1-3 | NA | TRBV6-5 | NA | CASSYSDSAAGNTIYF | TGTGCCAGCAGTTACTCGGACAGCGCCGCCGGAAACACCATATATTTT
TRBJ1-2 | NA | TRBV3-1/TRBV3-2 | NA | CASSLAGPDYGYTF | TGTGCCAGCAGCCTCGCGGGGCCAGACTATGGCTACACCTTC
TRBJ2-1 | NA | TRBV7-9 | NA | CASSRGLSDANEQFF | TGTGCCAGCAGCCGCGGACTATCCGACGCCAATGAGCAGTTCTTC
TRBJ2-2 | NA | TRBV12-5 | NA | CASGAPGFGELFF | TGTGCTAGTGGCGCCCCAGGGTTCGGGGAGCTGTTTTTT
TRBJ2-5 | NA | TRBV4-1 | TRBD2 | CASRRTSGGAGETQYF | TGCGCCAGCAGGCGGACTAGCGGGGGGGCCGGTGAGACCCAGTACTTC
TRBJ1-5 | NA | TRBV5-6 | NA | CASSLANSNQPQHF | TGTGCCAGCAGCTTAGCCAATAGCAATCAGCCCCAGCATTTT
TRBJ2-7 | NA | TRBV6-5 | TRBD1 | CASRGTGTGTYEQYF | TGTGCCAGCAGAGGGACCGGGACAGGCACCTACGAGCAGTACTTC
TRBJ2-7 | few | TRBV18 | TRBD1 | CASSQPTGGVYEQYF | TGTGCCAGCTCACAACCGACAGGGGGGGTCTACGAGCAGTACTTC
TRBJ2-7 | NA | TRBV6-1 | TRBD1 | CASSEMTGGRYEQYF | TGTGCCAGCAGTGAGATGACAGGGGGTCGGTACGAGCAGTACTTC
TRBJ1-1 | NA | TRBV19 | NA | CASSPPGGNAGTEAFF | TGTGCCAGTAGTCCCCCCGGTGGAAATGCGGGCACTGAAGCTTTCTTT
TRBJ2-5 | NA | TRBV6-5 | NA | CASSSRAKRQETQYF | TGTGCCAGCAGTTCCAGGGCGAAACGGCAAGAGACCCAGTACTTC
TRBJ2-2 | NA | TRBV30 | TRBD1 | CAWTGGTGELFF | TGTGCCTGGACAGGGGGAACCGGGGAGCTGTTTTTT
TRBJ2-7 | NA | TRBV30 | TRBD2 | CAWSVAGGPYEQYF | TGTGCCTGGAGTGTCGCGGGAGGACCCTACGAGCAGTACTTC
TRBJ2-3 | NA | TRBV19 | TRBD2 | CASSFTGHPKTSGLTDTQYF | TGTGCCAGTAGTTTCACGGGACACCCTAAGACTAGCGGGCTCACAGATACGCAGTATTTT
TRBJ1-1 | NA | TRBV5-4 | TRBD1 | CASSSAGTENTEAFF | TGTGCCAGCAGCTCCGCCGGGACAGAGAACACTGAAGCTTTCTTT
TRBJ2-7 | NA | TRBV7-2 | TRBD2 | CASSLRGAGAPMEQYF | TGTGCCAGCAGCTTAAGAGGGGCGGGAGCGCCTATGGAGCAGTACTTC
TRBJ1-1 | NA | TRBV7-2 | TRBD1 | CASSPGVYRGSGTEAFF | TGTGCCAGCAGCCCCGGGGTTTACAGGGGGTCTGGCACTGAAGCTTTCTTT
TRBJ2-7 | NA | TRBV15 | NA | CATSRARASEQYF | TGTGCCACCAGCAGGGCCAGGGCCTCCGAGCAGTACTTC
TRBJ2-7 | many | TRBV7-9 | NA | CASSSPTYPKQYF | TGTGCCAGCAGCTCCCCAACCTACCCCAAGCAGTACTTC
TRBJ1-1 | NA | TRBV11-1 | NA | CASSPRTVRMNTEAFF | TGTGCCAGCAGCCCGCGGACAGTTAGGATGAACACTGAAGCTTTCTTT
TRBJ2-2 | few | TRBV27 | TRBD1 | CASKVQGVGHTGELFF | TGTGCCAGCAAGGTACAGGGGGTGGGGCACACCGGGGAGCTGTTTTTT
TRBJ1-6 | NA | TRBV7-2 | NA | CASSPNRARDSPLHF | TGTGCCAGCAGCCCGAACAGGGCTCGGGATTCACCCCTCCACTTT
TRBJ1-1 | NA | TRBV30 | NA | CAWEGLKNTEAFF | TGTGCCTGGGAGGGGCTGAAGAACACTGAAGCTTTCTTT
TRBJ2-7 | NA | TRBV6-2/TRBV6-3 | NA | CASSYSTTLYEQYF | TGTGCCAGCAGTTACTCGACGACTCTATACGAGCAGTACTTC
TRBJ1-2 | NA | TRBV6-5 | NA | CASSYGAGLNYGYTF | TGTGCCAGCAGTTATGGGGCAGGCCTCAACTATGGCTACACCTTC
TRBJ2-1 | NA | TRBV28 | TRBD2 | CASQSSGSTEQFF | TGTGCCAGTCAATCTAGCGGGAGCACTGAGCAGTTCTTC
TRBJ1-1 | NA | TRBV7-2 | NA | CASSLGVGTEAFF | TGTGCCAGCAGCCTCGGGGTGGGCACTGAAGCTTTCTTT
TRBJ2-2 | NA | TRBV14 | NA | CASSRPWGLAGELFF | TGTGCCAGCAGCCGCCCGTGGGGGCTGGCCGGGGAGCTGTTTTTT
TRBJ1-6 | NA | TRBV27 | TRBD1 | CASSSRDRGSPLHF | TGTGCCAGCAGTTCGAGGGACAGGGGTTCACCCCTCCACTTT
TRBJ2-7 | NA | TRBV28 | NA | CASRTYFFEQYF | TGTGCCAGCAGGACTTATTTTTTTGAGCAGTACTTC
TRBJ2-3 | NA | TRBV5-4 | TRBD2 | CASSPNSAGGRPDTQYF | TGTGCCAGCAGTCCCAACTCTGCGGGAGGGAGGCCAGATACGCAGTATTTT
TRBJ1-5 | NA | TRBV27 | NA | CASSFGYSNQPQHF | TGTGCCAGCAGTTTCGGTTATAGCAATCAGCCCCAGCATTTT
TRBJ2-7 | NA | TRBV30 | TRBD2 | CAWSWGEGLDEQYF | TGTGCCTGGAGTTGGGGGGAGGGCCTCGACGAGCAGTACTTC
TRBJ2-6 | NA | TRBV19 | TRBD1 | CASSTGGPGANVLTF | TGTGCCAGTAGTACAGGGGGCCCTGGGGCCAACGTCCTGACTTTC
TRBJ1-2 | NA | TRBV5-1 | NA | CASSLAGSGVEGYTF | TGCGCCAGCAGCTTGGCCGGGAGTGGGGTGGAAGGCTACACCTTC
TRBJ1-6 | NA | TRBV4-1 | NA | CASSQGQVLQPLHF | TGCGCCAGCAGCCAAGGCCAGGTTCTTCAACCCCTCCACTTT
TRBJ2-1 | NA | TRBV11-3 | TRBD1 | CASSRRTGASGNEQFF | TGTGCCAGCAGCCGTCGGACAGGCGCATCAGGGAATGAGCAGTTCTTC
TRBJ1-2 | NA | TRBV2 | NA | CASSEVQAKGYTF | TGTGCCAGCAGTGAAGTCCAGGCTAAAGGCTACACCTTC
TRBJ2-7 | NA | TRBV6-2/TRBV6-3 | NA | CASSSPNIVIEQYF | TGTGCCAGCAGTAGCCCGAATATTGTGATCGAGCAGTACTTC
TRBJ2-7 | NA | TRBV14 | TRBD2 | CASSKGGRASGRYEQYF | TGTGCCAGCTCAAAGGGAGGGAGGGCCTCCGGTCGGTACGAGCAGTACTTC
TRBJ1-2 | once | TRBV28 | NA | CASHRPGLTDGYTF | TGTGCTTCTCACCGGCCGGGGTTAACGGATGGCTACACCTTC
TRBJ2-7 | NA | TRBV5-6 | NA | CASSAPDRLSYEQYF | TGTGCCAGCAGCGCCCCGGACAGACTCTCCTACGAGCAGTACTTC
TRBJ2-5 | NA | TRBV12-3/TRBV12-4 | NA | CASRRSGETQYF | TGTGCCAGCAGGAGGAGTGGAGAGACCCAGTACTTC
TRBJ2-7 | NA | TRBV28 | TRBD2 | CASDGSGTGGYEQYF | TGTGCCAGTGATGGGTCCGGGACGGGAGGCTACGAGCAGTACTTC
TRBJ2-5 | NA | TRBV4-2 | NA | CASSQGAGQETQYF | TGTGCCAGCAGCCAAGGGGCAGGGCAGGAGACCCAGTACTTC
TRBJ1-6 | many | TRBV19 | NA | CASKDSNYNSPLHF | TGTGCCAGTAAGGACAGCAACTATAATTCACCCCTCCACTTT
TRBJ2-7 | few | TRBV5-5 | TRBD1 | CASSKDRGRTYEQYF | TGTGCCAGCAGCAAAGACAGGGGGCGTACCTACGAGCAGTACTTC
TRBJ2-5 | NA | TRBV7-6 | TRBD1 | CASSRTGLRGETQYF | TGTGCCAGCAGCAGGACAGGACTCAGAGGAGAGACCCAGTACTTC
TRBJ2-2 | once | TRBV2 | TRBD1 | CASSAQGAYTGELFF | TGTGCCAGCAGTGCGCAGGGGGCGTACACCGGGGAGCTGTTTTTT
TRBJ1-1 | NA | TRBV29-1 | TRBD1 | CSVAPPGGANTEAFF | TGCAGCGTTGCCCCTCCAGGGGGCGCGAACACTGAAGCTTTCTTT